These T cell receptor beta chains were read from a single sample in a study of cytomegalovirus exposure and HLA in healthy donors. TCRdb keeps only in-frame clones here, not all; method: immunoSEQ multiplex PCR. This table holds roughly 130,000 clones, 66% found once. The sample was PBMCs. The receptors were sampled from an older woman in good health and CMV-seronegative. The CDR3 runs from the conserved cysteine through the conserved F or W. The D gene is left open where the match is weak. Clone size is shown for a subset of rows, as once, few, many or a class of expanded clone.

. TRBJ1-1 TRBV19 . TGTGCCAGTAGTTTTCCAGGGCCGAACACTGAAGCTTTCTTT CASSFPGPNTEAFF
. TRBJ2-2 TRBV5-1 . TGCGCCAGCAGCGCGCAGGGGTGGGAGCTGTTTTTT CASSAQGWELFF
. TRBJ2-2 TRBV5-8 . TGTGCCAGCAGCTTACTAGGAGGGGCCGGGGAGCTGTTTTTT CASSLLGGAGELFF
. TRBJ1-2 TRBV7-2 . TGTGCCAGCTCTACGGGTCTGAGCGGCTACACCTTC CASSTGLSGYTF
. TRBJ2-5 TRBV7-3 . TGTGCCAGCAGCGGAGGCTCTTTAGAGACCCAGTACTTC CASSGGSLETQYF
. TRBJ1-6 TRBV9 . TGTGCCAGCAGCGTAGGACAGGCGGTGGAGAATTCACCCCTCCACTTT CASSVGQAVENSPLHF
. TRBJ2-3 TRBV5-1 . TGCGCCAGCAGCTTGGACGGGGTCGATACGCAGTATTTT CASSLDGVDTQYF
. TRBJ1-2 TRBV19 . TGTGCCAGTAGCCGAGACGGCCTACAGGGCTACACCTTC CASSRDGLQGYTF
TRBD1 TRBJ2-2 TRBV6-5 once TGTGCCAGCTCGGGGACAGGGGGTTTCACCGGGGAGCTGTTTTTT CASSGTGGFTGELFF
TRBD1 TRBJ1-6 TRBV2 few TGTGCCAGCAGTGCTTCGGGACAGGGGAATTCACCCCTCCACTTT CASSASGQGNSPLHF
. TRBJ2-2 TRBV7-2 . TGTGCCAGCAGCCCTATGTCCCCCGGGGAGCTGTTTTTT CASSPMSPGELFF
TRBD1 TRBJ2-7 TRBV7-8 . TGTGCCAGCAGCTTCCGGGACAGGGCCTACGAGCAGTACTTC CASSFRDRAYEQYF
TRBD2 TRBJ2-2 TRBV9 few TGTGCCAGCAGCGTAGGACTAGCGACAGCCGGGGAGCTGTTTTTT CASSVGLATAGELFF
TRBD2 TRBJ2-2 TRBV6-5 few TGTGCCAGCAGTTACCAAACTAGCGCCGGCGGGGAGCTGTTTTTT CASSYQTSAGGELFF